This TCR beta chain originates from a study of pediatric ulcerative colitis. Study summary: Most patients had pancolitis, and two had left-sided colitis. Findings and limits, study-wide: Blood-rectal clonal overlap within each person was significantly higher in ulcerative colitis patients than controls.

The CDR3 consists of 13 residues. Between the trimmed V and J ends, which lost 4 bases and 6 bases, there was a span of 11 bases. Germline V gene sequence: CDR1 SGHNT, CDR2 YYREEE (reference sequence). The rectum was sampled with one to two pinch biopsies at colonoscopy. This clone was found a few times. Its antigen is undetermined. The survey-level immunoSEQ assay was used. Sequencing depth was up to 500,000 reads per sample. Produced via immunoSEQ multiplex PCR; TCRdb's table is partial and in-frame only. Altogether approximately 40,000 clones are present, around three quarters being singletons, with the ten largest covering 0.65% to 0.95%.

Sequencing used gut tissue. This TCR was sampled from a boy between 10 and 17 years old with moderate ulcerative colitis. The chain uses TRBV5-4 and TRBJ2-1; D not resolved. The CDR3 reads CASSATIPNEQFF. The CDR3 bases are TGTGCCAGCAGCGCTACTATCCCCAATGAGCAGTTCTTC. The variable domain in full, completed from reference TRBV5-4 and TRBJ2-1, reads ETGVTQSPTHLIKTRGQQVTLRCSSQSGHNTVSWYQQALGQGPQFIFQYYREEENGRGNFPPRFSGLQFPNYSSELNVNALELDDSALYLCASSATIPNEQFFGPGTRLTVL.